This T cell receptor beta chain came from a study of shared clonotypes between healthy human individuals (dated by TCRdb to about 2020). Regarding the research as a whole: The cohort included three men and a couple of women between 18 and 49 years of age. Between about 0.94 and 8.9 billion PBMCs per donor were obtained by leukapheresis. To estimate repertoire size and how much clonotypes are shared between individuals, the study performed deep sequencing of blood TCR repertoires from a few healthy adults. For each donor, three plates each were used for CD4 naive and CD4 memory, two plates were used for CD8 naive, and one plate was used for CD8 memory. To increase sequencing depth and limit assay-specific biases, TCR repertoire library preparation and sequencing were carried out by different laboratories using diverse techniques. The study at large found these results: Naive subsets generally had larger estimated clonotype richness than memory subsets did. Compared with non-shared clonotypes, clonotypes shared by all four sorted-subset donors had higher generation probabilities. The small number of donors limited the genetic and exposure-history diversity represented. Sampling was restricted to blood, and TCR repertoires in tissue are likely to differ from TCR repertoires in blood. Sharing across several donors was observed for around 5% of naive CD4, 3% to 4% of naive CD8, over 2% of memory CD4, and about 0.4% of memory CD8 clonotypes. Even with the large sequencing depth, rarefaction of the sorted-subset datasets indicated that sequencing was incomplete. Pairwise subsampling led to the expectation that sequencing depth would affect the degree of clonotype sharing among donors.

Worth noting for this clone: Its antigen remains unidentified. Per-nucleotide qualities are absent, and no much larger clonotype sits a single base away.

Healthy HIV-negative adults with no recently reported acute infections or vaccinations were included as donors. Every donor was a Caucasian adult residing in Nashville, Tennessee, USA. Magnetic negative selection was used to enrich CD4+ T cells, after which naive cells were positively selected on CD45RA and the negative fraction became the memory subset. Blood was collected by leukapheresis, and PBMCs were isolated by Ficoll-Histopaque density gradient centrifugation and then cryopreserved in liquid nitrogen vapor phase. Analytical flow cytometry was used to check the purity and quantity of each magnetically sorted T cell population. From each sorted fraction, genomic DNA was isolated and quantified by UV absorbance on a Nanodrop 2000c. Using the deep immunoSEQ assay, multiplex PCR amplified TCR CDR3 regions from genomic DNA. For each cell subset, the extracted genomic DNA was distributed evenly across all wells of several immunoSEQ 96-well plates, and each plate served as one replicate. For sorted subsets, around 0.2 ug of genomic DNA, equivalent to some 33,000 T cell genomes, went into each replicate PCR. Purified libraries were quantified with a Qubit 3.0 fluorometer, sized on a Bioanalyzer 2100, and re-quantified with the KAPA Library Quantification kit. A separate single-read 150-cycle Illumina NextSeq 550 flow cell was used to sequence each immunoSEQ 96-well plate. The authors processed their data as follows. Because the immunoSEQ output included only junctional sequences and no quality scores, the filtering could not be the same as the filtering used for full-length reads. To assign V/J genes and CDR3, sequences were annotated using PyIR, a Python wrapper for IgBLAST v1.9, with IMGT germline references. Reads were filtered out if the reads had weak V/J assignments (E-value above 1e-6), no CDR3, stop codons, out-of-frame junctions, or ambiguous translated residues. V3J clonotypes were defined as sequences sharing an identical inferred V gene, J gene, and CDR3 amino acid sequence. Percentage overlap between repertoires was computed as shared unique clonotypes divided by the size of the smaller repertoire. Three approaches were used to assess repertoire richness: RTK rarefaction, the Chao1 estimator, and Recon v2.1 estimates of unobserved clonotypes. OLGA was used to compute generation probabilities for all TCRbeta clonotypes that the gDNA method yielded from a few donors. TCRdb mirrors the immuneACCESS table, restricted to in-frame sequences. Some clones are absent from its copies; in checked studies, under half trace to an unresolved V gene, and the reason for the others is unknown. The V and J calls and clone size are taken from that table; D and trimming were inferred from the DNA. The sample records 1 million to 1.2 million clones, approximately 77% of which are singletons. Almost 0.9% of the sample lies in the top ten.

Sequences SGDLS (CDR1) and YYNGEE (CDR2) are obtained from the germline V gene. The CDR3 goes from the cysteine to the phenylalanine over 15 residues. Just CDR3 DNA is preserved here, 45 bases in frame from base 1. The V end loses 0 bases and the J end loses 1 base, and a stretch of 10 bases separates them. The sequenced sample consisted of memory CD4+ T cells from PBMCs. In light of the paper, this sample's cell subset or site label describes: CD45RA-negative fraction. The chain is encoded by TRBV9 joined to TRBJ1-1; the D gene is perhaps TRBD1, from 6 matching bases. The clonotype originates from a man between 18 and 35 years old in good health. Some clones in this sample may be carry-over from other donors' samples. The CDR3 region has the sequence CASSVVEGGNTEAFF. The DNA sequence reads TGTGCCAGCAGCGTAGTGGAAGGGGGGAACACTGAAGCTTTCTTT.